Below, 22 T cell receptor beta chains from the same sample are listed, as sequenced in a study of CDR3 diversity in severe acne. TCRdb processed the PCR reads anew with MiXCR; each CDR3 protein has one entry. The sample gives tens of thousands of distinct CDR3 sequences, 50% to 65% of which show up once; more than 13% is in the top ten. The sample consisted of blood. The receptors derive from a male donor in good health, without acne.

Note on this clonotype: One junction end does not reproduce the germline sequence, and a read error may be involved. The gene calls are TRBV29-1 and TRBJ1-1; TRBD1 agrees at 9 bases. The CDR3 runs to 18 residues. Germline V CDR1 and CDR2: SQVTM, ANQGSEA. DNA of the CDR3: TGCAGCGTTGATCTCCTATCCGGGACAGGGACAATCCACACTGAAGCTTCCTTT. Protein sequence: CSVDLLSGTGTIHTEASF.

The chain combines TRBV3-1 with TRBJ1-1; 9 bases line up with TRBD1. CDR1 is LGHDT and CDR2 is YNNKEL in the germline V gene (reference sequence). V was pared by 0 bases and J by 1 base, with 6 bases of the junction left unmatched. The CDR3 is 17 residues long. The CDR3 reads CASSQEYRGPENTEAFF. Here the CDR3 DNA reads TGTGCCAGCAGCCAAGAGTACAGGGGGCCGGAGAACACTGAAGCTTTCTTT.

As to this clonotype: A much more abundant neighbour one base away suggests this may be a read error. The CDR3 region is CASSLSGGLTDTQYF. CDR3 in DNA: TGTGCCAGCAGCCTTAGCGGGGGCCTCACAGATACGCAGTATTTT. This rearrangement joins TRBV5-6 to TRBJ2-3; 9 nucleotides align to TRBD2. The germline V gene encodes CDR1 SGHDT and CDR2 YYEEEE. The length of the CDR3 is 15 residues. V lost 4 bases, J lost 2 bases, and 5 bases stayed unmatched.

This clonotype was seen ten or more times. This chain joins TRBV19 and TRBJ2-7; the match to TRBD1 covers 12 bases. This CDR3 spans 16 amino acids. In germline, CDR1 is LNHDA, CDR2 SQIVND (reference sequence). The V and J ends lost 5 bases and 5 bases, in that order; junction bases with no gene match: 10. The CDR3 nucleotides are TGTGCCAGTAGTGTAACCGGGACAGGGGGCAGAAACGAGCAGTACTTC. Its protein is CASSVTGTGGRNEQYF.

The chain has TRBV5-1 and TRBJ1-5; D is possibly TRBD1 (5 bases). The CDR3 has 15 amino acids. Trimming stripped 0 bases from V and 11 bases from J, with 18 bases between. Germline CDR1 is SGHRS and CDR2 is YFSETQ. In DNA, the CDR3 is TGCGCCAGCAGCTTGGCTTCGGGGCTCCAAGAGACCCAGCATTTT. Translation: CASSLASGLQETQHF.

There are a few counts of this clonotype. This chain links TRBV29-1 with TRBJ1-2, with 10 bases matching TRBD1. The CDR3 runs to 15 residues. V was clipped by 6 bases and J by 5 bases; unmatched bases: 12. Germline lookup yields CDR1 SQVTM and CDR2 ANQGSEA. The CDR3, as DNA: TGCAGCGTGATCCGGGACAGGGGTTCAACTTATGGCTACACCTTC. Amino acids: CSVIRDRGSTYGYTF.

This chain's CDR3 is CAWSPGTVVYEQYF. The CDR3 DNA follows: TGTGCCTGGAGTCCCGGGACGGTTGTGTACGAGCAGTACTTC. The chain carries TRBV25-1 and TRBJ2-7; the D call may be TRBD1 or TRBD2 (5 bases each). CDR3 size: 14 residues. The V gene's germline CDR1 is MGHDK and CDR2 SYGVNS. Trimming pared 11 bases from V and 4 bases from J, leaving 21 bases between.

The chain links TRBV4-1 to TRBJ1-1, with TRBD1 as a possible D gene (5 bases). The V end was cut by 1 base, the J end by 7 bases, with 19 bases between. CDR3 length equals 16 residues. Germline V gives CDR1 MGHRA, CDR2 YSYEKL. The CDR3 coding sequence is TGCGCCAGCAGCCAAGGGTGGAATAGACAGTTAGGTGAAGCTTTCTTT. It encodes CASSQGWNRQLGEAFF.

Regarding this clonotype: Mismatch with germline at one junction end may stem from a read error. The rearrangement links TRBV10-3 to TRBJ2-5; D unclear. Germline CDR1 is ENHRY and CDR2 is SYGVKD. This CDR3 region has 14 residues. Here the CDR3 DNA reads TGTGCCAGCAGTGTCCCTACCTACCAAGAGACCCAGTACTTC. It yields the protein CASSVPTYQETQYF.

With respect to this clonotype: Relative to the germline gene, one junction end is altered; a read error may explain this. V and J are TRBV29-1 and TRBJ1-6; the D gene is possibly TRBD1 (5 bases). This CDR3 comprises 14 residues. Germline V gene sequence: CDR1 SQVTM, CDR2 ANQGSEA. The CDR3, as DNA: TGTAGCGCCCGGGACTGGGCTGTTGATTCACCCCTCCACTTT. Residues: CSARDWAVDSPLHF.

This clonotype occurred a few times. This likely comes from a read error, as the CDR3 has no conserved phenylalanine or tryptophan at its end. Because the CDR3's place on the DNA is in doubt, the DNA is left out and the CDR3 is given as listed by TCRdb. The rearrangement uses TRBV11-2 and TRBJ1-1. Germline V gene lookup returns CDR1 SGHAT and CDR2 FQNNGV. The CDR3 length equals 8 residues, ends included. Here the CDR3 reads CASSLVGL.

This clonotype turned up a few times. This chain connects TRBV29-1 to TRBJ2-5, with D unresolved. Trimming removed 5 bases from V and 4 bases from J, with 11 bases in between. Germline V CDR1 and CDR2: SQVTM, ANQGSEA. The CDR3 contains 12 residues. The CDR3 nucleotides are TGCAGCGTTAGGGCCGAAGGAGAGACCCAGTACTTC. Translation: CSVRAEGETQYF. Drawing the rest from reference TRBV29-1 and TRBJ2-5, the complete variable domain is SAVISQKPSRDICQRGTSLTIQCQVDSQVTMMFWYRQQPGQSLTLIATANQGSEATYESGFVIDKFPISRPNLTFSTLTVSNMSPEDSSIYLCSVRAEGETQYFGPGTRLLVL.

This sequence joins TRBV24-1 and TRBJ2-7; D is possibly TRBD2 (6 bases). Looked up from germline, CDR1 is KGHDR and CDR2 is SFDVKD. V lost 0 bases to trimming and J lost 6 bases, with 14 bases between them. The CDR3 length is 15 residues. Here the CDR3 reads CATSDLHDSGGEQYF. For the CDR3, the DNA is TGTGCCACCAGTGATTTGCATGATAGCGGAGGCGAGCAGTACTTC.

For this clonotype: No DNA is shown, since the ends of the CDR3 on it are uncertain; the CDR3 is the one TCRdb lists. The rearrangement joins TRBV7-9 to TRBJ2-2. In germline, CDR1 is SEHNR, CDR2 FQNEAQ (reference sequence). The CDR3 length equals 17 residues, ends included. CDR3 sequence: CASSLVSDEQYFGQLFF.

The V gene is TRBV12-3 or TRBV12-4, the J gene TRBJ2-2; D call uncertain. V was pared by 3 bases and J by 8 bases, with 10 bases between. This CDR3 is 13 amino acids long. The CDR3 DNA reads TGTGCCAGCAGTTTGAGACTTTCTGGGGAGCTGTTTTTT. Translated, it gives CASSLRLSGELFF.

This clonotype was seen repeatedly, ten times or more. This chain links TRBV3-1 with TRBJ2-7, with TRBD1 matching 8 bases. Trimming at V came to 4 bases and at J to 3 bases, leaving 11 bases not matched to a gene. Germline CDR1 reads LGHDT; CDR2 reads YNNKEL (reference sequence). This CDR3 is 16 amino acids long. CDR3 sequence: CASSPPGTGADYEQYF. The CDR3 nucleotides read TGTGCCAGCAGCCCACCCGGGACAGGAGCCGACTACGAGCAGTACTTC.

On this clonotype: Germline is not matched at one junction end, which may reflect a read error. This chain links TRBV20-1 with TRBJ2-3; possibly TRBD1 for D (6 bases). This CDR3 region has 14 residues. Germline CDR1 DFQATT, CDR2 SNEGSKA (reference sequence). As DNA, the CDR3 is TGCGGTGCTAGTACCAGGGGAGCGGCAGATACGCAGTATTTT. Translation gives CGASTRGAADTQYF.

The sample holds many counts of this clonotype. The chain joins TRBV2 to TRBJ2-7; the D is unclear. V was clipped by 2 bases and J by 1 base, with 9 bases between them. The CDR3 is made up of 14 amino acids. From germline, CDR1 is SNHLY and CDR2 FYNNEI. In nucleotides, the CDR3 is TGTGCCAGCAGTGAACAGGCAATTTCCTACGAGCAGTACTTC. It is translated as CASSEQAISYEQYF.

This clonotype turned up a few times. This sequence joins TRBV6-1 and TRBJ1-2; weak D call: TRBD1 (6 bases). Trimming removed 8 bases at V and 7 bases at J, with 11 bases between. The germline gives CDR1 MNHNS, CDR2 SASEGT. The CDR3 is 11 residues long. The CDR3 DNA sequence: TGTGCCAGCCCGGCAGGGGCTGGCTACACCTTC. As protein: CASPAGAGYTF.

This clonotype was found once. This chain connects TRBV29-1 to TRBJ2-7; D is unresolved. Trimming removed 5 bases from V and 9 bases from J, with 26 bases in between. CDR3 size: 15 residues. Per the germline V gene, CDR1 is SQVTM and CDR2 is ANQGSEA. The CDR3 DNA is TGCAGCGTTTCTGGTTTACCTTTCGACCGGCTAGGGCAGTACTTC. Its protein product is CSVSGLPFDRLGQYF.

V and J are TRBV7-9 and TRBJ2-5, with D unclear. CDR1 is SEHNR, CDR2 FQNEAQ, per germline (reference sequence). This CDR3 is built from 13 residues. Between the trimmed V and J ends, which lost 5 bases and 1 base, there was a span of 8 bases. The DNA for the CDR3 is TGTGCCAGCAGCCCCGAAAGCCAAGAGACCCAGTACTTC. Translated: CASSPESQETQYF.

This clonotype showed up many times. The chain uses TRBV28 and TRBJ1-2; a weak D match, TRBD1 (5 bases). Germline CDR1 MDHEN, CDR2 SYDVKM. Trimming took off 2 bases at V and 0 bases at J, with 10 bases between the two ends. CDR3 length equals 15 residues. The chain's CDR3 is CASSLRAGPNYGYTF. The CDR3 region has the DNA TGTGCCAGCAGTTTAAGGGCAGGGCCTAACTATGGCTACACCTTC.